This T cell receptor beta chain comes out of a study of graft-versus-host responses after intestinal transplantation. Notes on the study in general: GvH clones detected in recipient marrow included some appearing first in ileum or blood.

The repertoire was sequenced with immunoSEQ multiplex PCR; TCRdb's copy has only in-frame clones and lacks some. The table records about 63,000 clones, roughly nine tenths of them present only once. Investigators treated the graft tissue so that it released intraepithelial and lamina propria lymphocytes. For this clone: Its specificity is not known.

This CDR3 has 15 amino acids. V gave up 2 bases and J gave up 7 bases, with 14 bases separating them. CDR1 is MDHEN, CDR2 SYDVKM, per germline. The chain is built from TRBV28 and TRBJ1-4, with D unclear. This receptor was obtained from a human patient who received an intestinal transplant, so some T cells may come from the graft donor. The input for sequencing was ileum tissue, taken more than 350 days after transplant. The CDR3 loop is CASSLRFQTLEKLFF. DNA of the CDR3: TGTGCCAGCAGTTTAAGGTTCCAGACCCTTGAAAAACTGTTTTTT.